Listed below are T cell receptor beta chains from one sample, sequenced in a study of T-cell memory formation after mild COVID-19. From the 5' RACE reads, TCRdb called clonotypes with MiXCR, one entry per CDR3 protein. The data contain roughly 510,000 distinct CDR3 sequences, roughly 17% of them singletons. Sequencing was carried out using PBMCs or a T cell subset sorted from them (not recorded which). All receptors come from an adult woman who had mild COVID-19 (a few samples of this study predate the infection). Cell type and time point are not known. The CDR3 runs from the conserved cysteine through the conserved F or W. The D gene is left open where the match is weak. The size of a clone is reported for some rows only, either as once, few or many, or as a class for expanded clones.

v_gene	d_gene	len	j_gene	abundance	CDR3aa	CDR3nt
TRBV2	-	15	TRBJ1-5	few	CASSDEGYSNQPQHF	TGTGCCAGCAGTGATGAGGGTTATAGCAATCAGCCCCAGCATTTT
TRBV4-1	-	15	TRBJ1-5	few	CASSEGKTGGVPQHF	TGCGCCAGCAGCGAAGGGAAAACAGGCGGTGTGCCCCAGCATTTT
TRBV27	-	15	TRBJ2-1	-	CASSLQGLANNEQFF	TGTGCCAGCAGTTTACAGGGTTTGGCGAACAATGAGCAGTTCTTC
TRBV4-2	TRBD2	16	TRBJ2-2	-	CASSQEVAGQTGELFF	TGTGCCAGCAGCCAAGAGGTAGCGGGTCAAACCGGGGAGCTGTTTTTT
TRBV19	-	13	TRBJ2-1	once	CASSMGQGHEQFF	TGTGCCAGTAGTATGGGCCAGGGGCATGAGCAGTTCTTC
TRBV20-1	TRBD1	13	TRBJ1-2	-	CSARQGTDYGYTF	TGCAGTGCCAGACAGGGTACGGACTATGGCTACACCTTC
TRBV4-1	TRBD1	14	TRBJ2-7	few	CASSQGDRIYEQYF	TGCGCCAGCAGCCAAGGGGACAGGATCTACGAGCAGTACTTC
TRBV7-9	-	15	TRBJ2-5	-	CASSPKRAGEETQYF	TGTGCCAGCAGCCCTAAGAGGGCCGGGGAGGAGACCCAGTACTTC
TRBV20-1	TRBD2	17	TRBJ2-4	-	CSATPGLAGGMANIQYF	TGCAGTGCCACACCGGGACTAGCGGGAGGGATGGCAAACATTCAGTACTTC
TRBV11-2	TRBD2	17	TRBJ2-3	-	CASSFGLAGGVADTQYF	TGTGCCAGCAGCTTCGGACTAGCGGGAGGTGTCGCAGATACGCAGTATTTT